This TCR beta chain is drawn from a study of blood T cell repertoires in COVID-19. Study-level background: Sites in the United States, Italy and Spain provided acute and convalescent COVID-19 samples. In each case, the material was cDNA or gDNA derived from T cells, B-cell-depleted T cells, or PBMCs.

Patients of the Seattle cohort, enrolled during active infection, were followed longitudinally. This clone was detected only a few times. As originally analysed: Amplification of reference gene primers was used by the study to estimate nucleated cell counts. Generated by immunoSEQ multiplex PCR, the TCRdb table keeps only in-frame clones and is missing some. That table gives V, J and clone size, and the DNA gave D and trimming. The profile shows about 170,000 clones, roughly 86% of them singletons. The sample comprised peripheral blood. The sequence derives from a woman of 80 years or more with COVID-19, enrolled during active disease.

The CDR3 nucleotides are TGTGCCAGCAGCCAAAGACAGTACTCTGGAAACACCATATATTTT. As protein: CASSQRQYSGNTIYF. The J gene is TRBJ1-3, the V gene TRBV3-1 (or the pseudogene TRBV3-2); TRBD1 might be the D (5 bases). Deletions cut 2 bases from V and 0 bases from J, with 8 bases between. The CDR3 extends over 15 amino acids. Germline CDR1 reads LGHDT; CDR2 reads YNNKEL (reference sequence).